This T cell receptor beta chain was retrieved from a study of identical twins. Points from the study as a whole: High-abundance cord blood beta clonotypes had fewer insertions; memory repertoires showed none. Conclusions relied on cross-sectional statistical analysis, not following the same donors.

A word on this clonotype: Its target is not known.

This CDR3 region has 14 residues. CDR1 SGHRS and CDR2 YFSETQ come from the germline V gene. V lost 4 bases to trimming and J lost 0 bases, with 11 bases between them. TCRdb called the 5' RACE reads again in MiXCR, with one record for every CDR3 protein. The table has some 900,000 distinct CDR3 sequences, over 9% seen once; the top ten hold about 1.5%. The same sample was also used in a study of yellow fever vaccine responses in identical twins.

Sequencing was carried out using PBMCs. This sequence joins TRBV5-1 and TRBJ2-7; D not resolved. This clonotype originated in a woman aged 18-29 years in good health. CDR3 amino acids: CASSQDRLSYEQYF. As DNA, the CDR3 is TGCGCCAGCAGCCAGGACCGCCTCTCCTACGAGCAGTACTTC.